The entry below gives a single TCR beta chain sequence along with its context. This sample was included in a study of glioma-infiltrating T cells after dendritic cell vaccination. Fresh-frozen tumor tissue and more than two years of survival data were available for all. Repertoires were generated with immunoSEQ multiplex PCR, while TCRdb's copy carries only in-frame clones and drops some. The sample comprises approximately 48,000 clones, around 86% of which are singletons, and approximately 10% rests with the top ten. Germline-derived CDR1 and CDR2 are SGHDT and YYEEEE. V lost 2 bases and J lost 5; bases outside the gene matches: 4. This CDR3 spans 16 amino acids.

The sample was blood, taken before dendritic cell vaccination. The sequence derives from a human donor with glioblastoma. The V gene is TRBV5-6, the J gene TRBJ2-1; 13 nucleotides line up with TRBD2. The CDR3 spells CASSFRTSGSNNEQFF. The CDR3 coding sequence is TGTGCCAGCAGCTTCCGGACTAGCGGGAGTAACAATGAGCAGTTCTTC.